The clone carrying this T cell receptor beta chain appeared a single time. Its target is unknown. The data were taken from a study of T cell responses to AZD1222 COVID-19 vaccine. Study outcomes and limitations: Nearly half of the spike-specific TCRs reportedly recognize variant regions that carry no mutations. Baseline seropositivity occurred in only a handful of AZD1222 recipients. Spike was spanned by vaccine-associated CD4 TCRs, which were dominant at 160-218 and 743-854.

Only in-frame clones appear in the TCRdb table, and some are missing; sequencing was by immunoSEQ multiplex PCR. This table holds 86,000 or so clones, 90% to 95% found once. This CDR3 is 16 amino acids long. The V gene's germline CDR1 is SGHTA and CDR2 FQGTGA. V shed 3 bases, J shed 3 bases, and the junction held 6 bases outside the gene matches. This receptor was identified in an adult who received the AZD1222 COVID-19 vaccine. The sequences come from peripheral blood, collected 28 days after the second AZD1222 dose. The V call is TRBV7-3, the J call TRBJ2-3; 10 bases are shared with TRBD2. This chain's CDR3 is CASSLSASGRTDTQYF. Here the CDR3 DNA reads TGTGCCAGCAGCTTGAGTGCTAGCGGGAGAACAGATACGCAGTATTTT.